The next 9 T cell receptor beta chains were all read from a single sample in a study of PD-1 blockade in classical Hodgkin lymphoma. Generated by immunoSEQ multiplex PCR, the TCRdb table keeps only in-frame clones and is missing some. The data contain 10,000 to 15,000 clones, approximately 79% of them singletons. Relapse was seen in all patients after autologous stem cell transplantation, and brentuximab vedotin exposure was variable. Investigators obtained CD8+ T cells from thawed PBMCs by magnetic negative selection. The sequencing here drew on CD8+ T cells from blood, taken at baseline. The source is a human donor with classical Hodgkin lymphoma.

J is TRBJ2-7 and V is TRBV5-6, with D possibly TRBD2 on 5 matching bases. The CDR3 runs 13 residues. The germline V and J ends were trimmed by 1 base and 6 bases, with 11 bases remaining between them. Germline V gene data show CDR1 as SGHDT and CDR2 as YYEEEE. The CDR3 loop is CASSLTRGGEQYF. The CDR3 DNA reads TGTGCCAGCAGCTTGACGCGAGGAGGCGAGCAGTACTTC.

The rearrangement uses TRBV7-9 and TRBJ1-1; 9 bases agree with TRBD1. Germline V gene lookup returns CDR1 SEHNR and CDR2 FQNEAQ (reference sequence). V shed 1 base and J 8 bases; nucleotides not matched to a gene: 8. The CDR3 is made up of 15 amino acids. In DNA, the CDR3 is TGTGCCAGCAGCTTAGACTTTGGGACAGGGCTCGAAGCTTTCTTT. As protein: CASSLDFGTGLEAFF.

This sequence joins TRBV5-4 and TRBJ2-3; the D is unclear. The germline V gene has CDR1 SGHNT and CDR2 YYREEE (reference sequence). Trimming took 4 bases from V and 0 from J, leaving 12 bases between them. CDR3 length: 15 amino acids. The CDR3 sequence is CASSLSSESTDTQYF. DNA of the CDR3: TGTGCCAGCAGCCTATCGTCAGAGAGCACAGATACGCAGTATTTT.

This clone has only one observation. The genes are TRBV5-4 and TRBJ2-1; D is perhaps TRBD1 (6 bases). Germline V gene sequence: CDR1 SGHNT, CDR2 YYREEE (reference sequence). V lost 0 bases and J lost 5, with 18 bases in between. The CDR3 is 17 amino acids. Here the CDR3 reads CASSLDFPGHPDNEQFF. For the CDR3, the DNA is TGTGCCAGCAGCTTGGATTTTCCGGGACATCCCGACAATGAGCAGTTCTTC. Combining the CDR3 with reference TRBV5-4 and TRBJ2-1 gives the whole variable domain ETGVTQSPTHLIKTRGQQVTLRCSSQSGHNTVSWYQQALGQGPQFIFQYYREEENGRGNFPPRFSGLQFPNYSSELNVNALELDDSALYLCASSLDFPGHPDNEQFFGPGTRLTVL.

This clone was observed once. The CDR3 spells CASSSNLGTEAFF. DNA for the CDR3: TGTGCCAGCAGCTCAAACCTGGGCACTGAAGCTTTCTTT. V usage is TRBV9 and J usage is TRBJ1-1; no firm D call. Germline V CDR1 and CDR2: SGDLS, YYNGEE. Trimming shortened V by 4 bases and J by 4 bases, and 11 bases separated the two germline ends. CDR3 length: 13 amino acids.

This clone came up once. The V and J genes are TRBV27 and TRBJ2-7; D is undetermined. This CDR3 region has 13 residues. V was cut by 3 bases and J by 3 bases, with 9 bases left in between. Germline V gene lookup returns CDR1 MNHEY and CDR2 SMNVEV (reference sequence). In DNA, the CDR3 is TGTGCCAGCAGTTTTGCGGTAGACTACGAGCAGTACTTC. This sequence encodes CASSFAVDYEQYF.

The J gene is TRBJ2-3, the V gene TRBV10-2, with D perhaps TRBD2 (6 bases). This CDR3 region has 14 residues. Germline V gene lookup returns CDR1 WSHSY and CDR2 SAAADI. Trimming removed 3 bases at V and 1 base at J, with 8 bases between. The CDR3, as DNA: TGCGCCAGCAGTGACCCTAGCGGCACAGATACGCAGTATTTT. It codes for CASSDPSGTDTQYF.

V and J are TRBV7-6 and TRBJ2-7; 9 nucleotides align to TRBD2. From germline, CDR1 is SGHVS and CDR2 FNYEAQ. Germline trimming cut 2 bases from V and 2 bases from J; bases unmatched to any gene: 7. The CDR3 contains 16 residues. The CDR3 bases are TGTGCCAGCAGCTTAATGGGCGGGGGGGTTACCTACGAGCAGTACTTC. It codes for CASSLMGGGVTYEQYF.

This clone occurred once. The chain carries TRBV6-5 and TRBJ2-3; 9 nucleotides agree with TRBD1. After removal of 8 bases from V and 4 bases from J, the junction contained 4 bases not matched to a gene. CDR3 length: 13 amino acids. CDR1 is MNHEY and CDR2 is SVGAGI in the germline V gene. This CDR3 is CASGWTGADTQYF. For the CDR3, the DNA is TGTGCCAGCGGCTGGACAGGGGCAGATACGCAGTATTTT.